These T cell receptor beta chains were read from a single sample in a study of shared clonotypes between healthy human individuals. This table comes from immunoSEQ multiplex PCR, and its TCRdb copy is limited to in-frame clones, with some not included. The data show some 690,000 clones, 90% seen once. Input material: memory CD8+ T cells from PBMCs. The receptors were sampled from a man aged 18 to 29 in good health. Some clones in this sample may be carry-over from other donors' samples. Each CDR3 is given with its conserved first and last residue. Fields, in order: D gene, V gene, clone size, J gene, CDR3 protein, CDR3 DNA. A D gene is named only where the DNA matches it firmly. Clone size is stated in some rows and not others, as once, few, many or a class when expanded.

>NA|TRBV19|NA|TRBJ1-2
CASSIGGTHGYTF
TGTGCCAGTAGTATAGGGGGAACGCATGGCTACACCTTC
>NA|TRBV5-5|NA|TRBJ1-1
CASSLWALGLNTEAFF
TGTGCCAGCAGCTTGTGGGCTTTGGGTCTGAACACTGAAGCTTTCTTT
>NA|TRBV6-1|NA|TRBJ1-2
CASSEGTVDYGYTF
TGTGCCAGCAGTGAAGGGACAGTAGACTATGGCTACACCTTC
>NA|TRBV11-3|NA|TRBJ2-4
CASSPGGGGRGNIQYF
TGTGCCAGCAGCCCAGGGGGAGGCGGGAGAGGAAACATTCAGTACTTC
>TRBD2|TRBV9|NA|TRBJ2-3
CASSIAGSTDTQYF
TGTGCCAGCAGTATAGCGGGAAGCACAGATACGCAGTATTTT
>TRBD1|TRBV27|NA|TRBJ1-3
CASSFTGGGNTIYF
TGTGCCAGCAGTTTTACAGGGGGCGGAAACACCATATATTTT
>NA|TRBV7-9|NA|TRBJ1-4
CASSLPLDTSKKLFF
TGTGCCAGCAGCTTACCACTGGACACGTCAAAAAAACTGTTTTTT
>NA|TRBV21-1|NA|TRBJ2-1
CAEFPTSGRRNEQFF
TGTGCCGAGTTTCCGACTAGCGGGAGGAGAAATGAGCAGTTCTTC
>TRBD1|TRBV4-3|NA|TRBJ2-3
CASSLVQGAEGTDTQYF
TGCGCCAGCAGCCTCGTACAGGGGGCTGAGGGCACAGATACGCAGTATTTT
>NA|TRBV9|NA|TRBJ1-4
CASSPRGVEKLFF
TGTGCCAGCAGCCCCCGAGGGGTTGAAAAACTGTTTTTT
>TRBD2|TRBV9|few|TRBJ2-2
CASSASGRAMSTGELFF
TGTGCCAGCAGCGCAAGCGGGAGGGCCATGAGCACCGGGGAGCTGTTTTTT
>NA|TRBV6-6|NA|TRBJ1-2
CASSYEAANLYGYTF
TGTGCCAGCAGTTACGAGGCAGCAAATCTCTATGGCTACACCTTC
>NA|TRBV7-9|NA|TRBJ1-2
CASNKPGEDGYTF
TGTGCCAGCAACAAACCAGGAGAAGATGGCTACACCTTC
>NA|TRBV9|NA|TRBJ1-2
CASSPGGTNNYGYTF
TGTGCCAGCAGCCCAGGCGGGACAAACAACTATGGCTACACCTTC
>NA|TRBV5-6|NA|TRBJ2-2
CASSLVSTGELFF
TGTGCCAGCAGCTTAGTGAGCACCGGGGAGCTGTTTTTT
>NA|TRBV27|NA|TRBJ1-4
CASTAANEKLFF
TGTGCCAGCACAGCGGCTAATGAAAAACTGTTTTTT
>NA|TRBV4-1|NA|TRBJ2-5
CASSQAGREETQYF
TGCGCCAGCAGCCAAGCAGGACGAGAAGAGACCCAGTACTTC
>NA|TRBV9|NA|TRBJ1-5
CASSVNSNQPQHF
TGTGCCAGCAGCGTTAATAGCAATCAGCCCCAGCATTTT
>TRBD1|TRBV6-5|NA|TRBJ1-1
CASSYSGTAITEAFF
TGTGCCAGCAGTTACTCCGGGACAGCCATAACTGAAGCTTTCTTT
>NA|TRBV19|NA|TRBJ2-7
CASSIGRTYEQYF
TGTGCCAGTAGTATAGGAAGGACCTACGAGCAGTACTTC
>NA|TRBV27|NA|TRBJ2-7
CASSPSAGEAPYEQYF
TGTGCCAGCAGTCCCTCCGCGGGTGAGGCTCCCTACGAGCAGTACTTC
>NA|TRBV11-3|once|TRBJ2-7
CASSPRTGGHEQYF
TGTGCCAGCAGCCCGAGGACCGGCGGGCACGAGCAGTACTTC
>TRBD1|TRBV5-1|NA|TRBJ2-7
CASSPGQGTGEQYF
TGCGCCAGCAGTCCGGGACAGGGCACGGGCGAGCAGTACTTC
>TRBD1|TRBV4-3|NA|TRBJ1-1
CASSQDLRQGARAFF
TGCGCCAGCAGCCAAGACCTCAGACAGGGGGCGCGGGCTTTCTTT
>TRBD1|TRBV10-1|once|TRBJ2-7
CASSDGTVYEQYF
TGCGCCAGCAGTGACGGGACAGTCTACGAGCAGTACTTC
>TRBD2|TRBV20-1|once|TRBJ2-1
CSPGTSLFF
TGCAGCCCCGGGACTAGCCTGTTCTTC
>NA|TRBV18|NA|TRBJ2-3
CASSQWRQGTDTQYF
TGTGCCAGCTCACAGTGGAGGCAGGGGACAGATACGCAGTATTTT
>TRBD2|TRBV27|once|TRBJ2-1
CASSLASGNFLGQFF
TGTGCCAGCAGTTTGGCTAGCGGGAATTTCCTGGGGCAGTTCTTC
>NA|TRBV6-6|NA|TRBJ1-3
CASRKNLGGSNTIYF
TGTGCCAGCAGAAAAAACCTTGGGGGCTCAAACACCATATATTTT
>TRBD2|TRBV7-9|NA|TRBJ2-1
CASSFFGGRINNEQFF
TGTGCCAGCAGCTTTTTCGGCGGGAGGATAAACAATGAGCAGTTCTTC
>NA|TRBV9|NA|TRBJ2-2
CASSAFTGELFF
TGTGCCAGCAGCGCATTCACCGGGGAGCTGTTTTTT
>NA|TRBV6-6|NA|TRBJ2-7
CASSYSVSYEQYF
TGTGCCAGCAGTTACTCAGTCTCCTACGAGCAGTACTTC
>TRBD2|TRBV28|NA|TRBJ2-7
CASWGEGPYEQYF
TGTGCCAGCTGGGGGGAGGGCCCTTACGAGCAGTACTTC
>TRBD1|TRBV7-6|NA|TRBJ2-7
CASSLAGGQGNEQYF
TGTGCCAGCAGCTTAGCAGGGGGACAGGGTAACGAGCAGTACTTC
>NA|TRBV5-4|NA|TRBJ2-6
CASSPGWTSGANVLTF
TGTGCCAGCAGCCCCGGGTGGACCTCTGGGGCCAACGTCCTGACTTTC
>NA|TRBV7-9|NA|TRBJ2-7
CASSLGSRYEQYF
TGTGCCAGCAGCTTAGGTAGCCGCTACGAGCAGTACTTC
>NA|TRBV5-6|NA|TRBJ1-1
CASSSQGYTEAFF
TGTGCCAGCAGTTCCCAGGGGTACACTGAAGCTTTCTTT
>NA|TRBV11-2|NA|TRBJ2-5
CASSPRTGKETQYF
TGTGCCAGCAGCCCGAGGACGGGGAAAGAGACCCAGTACTTC
>TRBD2|TRBV27|once|TRBJ2-5
CASSLYGTTQETQYF
TGTGCCAGCAGTTTATACGGGACTACCCAAGAGACCCAGTACTTC
>NA|TRBV19|NA|TRBJ2-1
CASSTPSSEQFF
TGTGCCAGTAGTACCCCAAGCTCTGAGCAGTTCTTC
>NA|TRBV10-3|NA|TRBJ2-5
CAIRQGGGETQYF
TGTGCCATCAGACAAGGAGGGGGCGAGACCCAGTACTTC
>TRBD1|TRBV27|NA|TRBJ1-2
CASSGRDRGPKGYGYTF
TGTGCCAGCAGTGGCCGGGACAGGGGGCCAAAAGGTTATGGCTACACCTTC
>TRBD1|TRBV19|NA|TRBJ1-2
CASSVDYRDRSGYTF
TGTGCCAGTAGTGTAGACTACCGGGACAGGAGTGGCTACACCTTC
>NA|TRBV2|NA|TRBJ1-5
CASSFQPAYSNQPQHF
TGTGCCAGCAGTTTCCAACCGGCCTATAGCAATCAGCCCCAGCATTTT
>NA|TRBV27|NA|TRBJ2-5
CASSPYQETQYF
TGTGCCAGCAGTCCGTACCAAGAGACCCAGTACTTC
>NA|TRBV4-1|NA|TRBJ2-5
CASSQALGTQYF
TGCGCCAGCAGCCAAGCCCTCGGGACCCAGTACTTC
>NA|TRBV28|NA|TRBJ2-2
CASSLIRAGVRELFF
TGTGCCAGCAGTTTAATACGGGCAGGGGTCCGGGAGCTGTTTTTT
>NA|TRBV28|NA|TRBJ2-5
CASSLFGPDIRETQYF
TGTGCCAGCAGTTTATTCGGGCCGGATATTCGAGAGACCCAGTACTTC
>TRBD2|TRBV5-4|once|TRBJ2-1
CASRTMGTSGVTYNEQFF
TGTGCCAGCAGGACAATGGGGACTAGCGGGGTCACCTACAATGAGCAGTTCTTC